Sequencing of this TCR beta chain was carried out in a study of cytomegalovirus exposure and HLA in healthy donors. The V gene's germline CDR1 is SGHRS and CDR2 YFSETQ. The CDR3 is made up of 15 amino acids. The V gene lost 0 bases and the J gene lost 4 bases, with 11 bases spanning the gap. Some clones are missing from TCRdb's copy, which holds only in-frame ones; the method was immunoSEQ multiplex PCR. The table shows roughly 68,000 clones, with more than 85% occurring only once. The specimen was PBMCs. This receptor was obtained from a woman in her late teens or twenties in good health and CMV-seronegative. This rearrangement joins TRBV5-1 to TRBJ1-5; no clear D. The CDR3 loop is CASSLEGVPNQPQHF. Written as DNA, the CDR3 is TGCGCCAGCAGCTTGGAGGGAGTTCCGAATCAGCCCCAGCATTTT.